This T cell receptor (beta chain) was found in a study of blood T cell repertoires in COVID-19. Study-wide background: There were acute and convalescent COVID-19 samples, and they came from the United States, Italy and Spain. PBMCs, B-cell-depleted T cells, or T cells were the source of the cDNA or gDNA that made up the material.

V lost 0 bases to trimming and J lost 4 bases, with 11 bases between them. CDR1 and CDR2 (germline): LGHDT, YNNKEL (reference sequence). This CDR3 has 15 residues. Original handling: Estimates of nucleated cell counts were drawn from the amplification of reference gene primers. Clones were read by immunoSEQ multiplex PCR, and TCRdb kept only the in-frame ones, dropping some. V and J calls and clone size are given by that table; D and trimming were obtained from the DNA. The repertoire holds around 300,000 clones, with roughly 85% as singletons. Material for sequencing was peripheral blood. The clonotype originates from a human donor in a cohort sampled during active COVID-19. The V call is TRBV3-1 (or the pseudogene TRBV3-2), the J call TRBJ2-3, with D hard to call. The CDR3 reads CASSQDPGRSDTQYF. DNA of the CDR3: TGTGCCAGCAGCCAAGATCCCGGCAGGTCAGATACGCAGTATTTT.